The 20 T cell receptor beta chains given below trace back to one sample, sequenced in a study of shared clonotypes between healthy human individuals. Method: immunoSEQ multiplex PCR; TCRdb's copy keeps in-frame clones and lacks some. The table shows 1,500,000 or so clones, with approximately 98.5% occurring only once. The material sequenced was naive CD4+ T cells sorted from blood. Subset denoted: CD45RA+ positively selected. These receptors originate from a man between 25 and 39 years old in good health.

The CDR3 DNA follows: TGTGCCAGCAGTGAATATTACCCAGGCGGGAGTACGCAGTATTTT. Protein sequence: CASSEYYPGGSTQYF. This chain links TRBV25-1 with TRBJ2-3, with TRBD2 matching over 7 bases. The CDR3 is 15 residues long. J gave up 8 bases and V 0 bases, and 8 bases lay outside the gene matches. The germline V gene encodes CDR1 MGHDK and CDR2 SYGVNS.

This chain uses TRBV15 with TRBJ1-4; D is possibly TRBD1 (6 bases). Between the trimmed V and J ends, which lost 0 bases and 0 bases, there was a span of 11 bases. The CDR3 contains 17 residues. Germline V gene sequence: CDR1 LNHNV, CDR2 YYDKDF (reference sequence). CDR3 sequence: CATSRDTGPATNEKLFF. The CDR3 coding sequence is TGTGCCACCAGCAGAGATACAGGGCCCGCAACTAATGAAAAACTGTTTTTT.

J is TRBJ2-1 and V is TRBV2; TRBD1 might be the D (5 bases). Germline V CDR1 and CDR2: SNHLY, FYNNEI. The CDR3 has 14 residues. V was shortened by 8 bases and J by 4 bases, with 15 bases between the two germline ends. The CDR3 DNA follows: TGTGCCAGCCCGTCTCAGCAGGGATACAATGAGCAGTTCTTC. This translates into CASPSQQGYNEQFF.

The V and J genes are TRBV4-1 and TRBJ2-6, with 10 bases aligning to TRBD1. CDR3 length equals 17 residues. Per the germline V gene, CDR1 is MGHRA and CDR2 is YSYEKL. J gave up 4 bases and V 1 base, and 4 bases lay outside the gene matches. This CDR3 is CASSQGQGATGANVLTF. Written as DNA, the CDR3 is TGCGCCAGCAGCCAAGGACAGGGGGCGACCGGGGCCAACGTCCTGACTTTC.

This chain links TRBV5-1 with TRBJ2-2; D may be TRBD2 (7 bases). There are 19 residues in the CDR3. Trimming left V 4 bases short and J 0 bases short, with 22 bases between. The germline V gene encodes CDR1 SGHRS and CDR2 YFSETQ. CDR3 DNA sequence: TGCGCCAGCAGCCCAACACTGAGGGGGGGGCCCCCGAACACCGGGGAGCTGTTTTTT. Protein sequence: CASSPTLRGGPPNTGELFF.

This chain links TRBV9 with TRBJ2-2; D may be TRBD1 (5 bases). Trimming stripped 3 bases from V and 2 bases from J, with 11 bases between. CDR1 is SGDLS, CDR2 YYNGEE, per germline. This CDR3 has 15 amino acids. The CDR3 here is CASSGRTQNTGELFF. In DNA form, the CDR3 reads TGTGCCAGCAGCGGAAGGACACAAAACACCGGGGAGCTGTTTTTT. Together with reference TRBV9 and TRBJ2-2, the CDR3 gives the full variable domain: DSGVTQTPKHLITATGQRVTLRCSPRSGDLSVYWYQQSLDQGLQFLIQYYNGEERAKGNILERFSAQQFPDLHSELNLSSLELGDSALYFCASSGRTQNTGELFFGEGSRLTVL.

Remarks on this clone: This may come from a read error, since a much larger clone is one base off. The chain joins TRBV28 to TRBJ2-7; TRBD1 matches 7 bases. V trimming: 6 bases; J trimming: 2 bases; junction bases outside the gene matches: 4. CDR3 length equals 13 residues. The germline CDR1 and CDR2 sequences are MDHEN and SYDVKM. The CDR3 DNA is TGTGCCAGCAGCGCCGGGACAGCCTACGAGCAGTACTTC. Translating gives CASSAGTAYEQYF.

CDR3 amino acids: CASSQRASRDEQFF. CDR3 in DNA: TGTGCCAGCAGCCAACGCGCTAGTAGGGATGAGCAGTTCTTC. The V and J genes are TRBV14 and TRBJ2-1; no clear D. Trimming removed 2 bases at V and 8 bases at J, with 13 bases between. Germline CDR1 reads SGHDN; CDR2 reads FVKESK. The CDR3 contains 14 residues.

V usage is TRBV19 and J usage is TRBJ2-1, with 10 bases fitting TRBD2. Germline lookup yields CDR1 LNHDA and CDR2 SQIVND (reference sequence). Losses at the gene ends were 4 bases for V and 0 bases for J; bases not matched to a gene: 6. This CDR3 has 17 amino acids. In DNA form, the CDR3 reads TGTGCCAGTAGTAAAGTTAGCGGGAGGTTCTCCTACAATGAGCAGTTCTTC. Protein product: CASSKVSGRFSYNEQFF.

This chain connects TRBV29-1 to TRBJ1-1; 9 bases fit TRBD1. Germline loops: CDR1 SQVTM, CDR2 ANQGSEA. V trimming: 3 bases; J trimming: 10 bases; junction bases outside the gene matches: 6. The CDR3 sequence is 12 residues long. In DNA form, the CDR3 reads TGCAGCGTTGATACAGGGGGCACTTCAGCTTTCTTT. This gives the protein CSVDTGGTSAFF.

The CDR3 region has the DNA TGCGCCAGCAGCCAACCCCCTGGGACAGACAATGAGCAGTTCTTC. This gives the protein CASSQPPGTDNEQFF. This chain uses TRBV4-1 with TRBJ2-1; the match to TRBD1 covers 7 bases. V shed 2 bases, J shed 5 bases, and the junction held 6 bases outside the gene matches. Germline V gene lookup returns CDR1 MGHRA and CDR2 YSYEKL. The CDR3 sequence is 15 residues long.

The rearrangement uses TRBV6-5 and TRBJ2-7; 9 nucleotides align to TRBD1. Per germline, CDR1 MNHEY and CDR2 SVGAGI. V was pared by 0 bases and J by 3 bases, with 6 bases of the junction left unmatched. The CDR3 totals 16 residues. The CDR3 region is CASSYSIGQGIYEQYF. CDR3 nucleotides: TGTGCCAGCAGTTACTCGATTGGACAGGGGATCTACGAGCAGTACTTC.

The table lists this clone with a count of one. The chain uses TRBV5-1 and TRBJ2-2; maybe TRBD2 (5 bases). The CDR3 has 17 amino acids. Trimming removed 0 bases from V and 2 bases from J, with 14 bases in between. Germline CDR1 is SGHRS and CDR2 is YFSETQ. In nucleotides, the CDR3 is TGCGCCAGCAGCTTGGCGTCGCGGGCAACCAACACCGGGGAGCTGTTTTTT. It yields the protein CASSLASRATNTGELFF.

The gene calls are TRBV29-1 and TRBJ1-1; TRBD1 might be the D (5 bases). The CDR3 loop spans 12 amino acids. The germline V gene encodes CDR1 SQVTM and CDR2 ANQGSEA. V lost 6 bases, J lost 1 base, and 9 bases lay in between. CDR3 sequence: CSVRRGNTEAFF. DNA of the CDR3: TGCAGCGTCCGGAGGGGGAACACTGAAGCTTTCTTT.

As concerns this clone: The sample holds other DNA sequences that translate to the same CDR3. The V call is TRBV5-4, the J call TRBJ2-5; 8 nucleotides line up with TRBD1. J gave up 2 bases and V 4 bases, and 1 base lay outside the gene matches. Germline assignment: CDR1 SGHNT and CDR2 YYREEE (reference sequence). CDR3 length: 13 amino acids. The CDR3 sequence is CASSRTGQETQYF. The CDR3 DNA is TGTGCCAGCAGCCGGACAGGGCAAGAGACCCAGTACTTC.

This CDR3 is CASSTTGEDTQYF. The CDR3 DNA reads as TGCGCCAGCAGCACAACCGGGGAGGATACGCAGTATTTT. This chain uses TRBV5-1 with TRBJ2-3; possible D gene TRBD2, 5 bases. Germline V gene sequence: CDR1 SGHRS, CDR2 YFSETQ. V lost 4 bases, J lost 6 bases, and 12 bases lay in between. The CDR3 has 13 amino acids.

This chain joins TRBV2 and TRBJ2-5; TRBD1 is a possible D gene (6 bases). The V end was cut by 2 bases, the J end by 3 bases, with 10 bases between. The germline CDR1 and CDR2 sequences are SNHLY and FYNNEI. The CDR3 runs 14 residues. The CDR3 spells CASSEWQGKETQYF. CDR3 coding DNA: TGTGCCAGCAGTGAATGGCAGGGGAAAGAGACCCAGTACTTC.

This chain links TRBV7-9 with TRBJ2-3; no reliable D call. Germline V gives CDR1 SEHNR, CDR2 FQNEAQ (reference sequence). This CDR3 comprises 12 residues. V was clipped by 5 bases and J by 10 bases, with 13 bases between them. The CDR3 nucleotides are TGTGCCAGCAGCCCTACCTCCCTCCCGCAGTATTTT. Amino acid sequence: CASSPTSLPQYF.

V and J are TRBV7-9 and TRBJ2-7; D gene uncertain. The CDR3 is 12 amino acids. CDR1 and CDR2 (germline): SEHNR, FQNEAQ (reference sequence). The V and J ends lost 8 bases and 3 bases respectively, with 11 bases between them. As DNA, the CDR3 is TGTGCCAGCGGCCTTTGGGGCTACGAGCAGTACTTC. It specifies CASGLWGYEQYF.

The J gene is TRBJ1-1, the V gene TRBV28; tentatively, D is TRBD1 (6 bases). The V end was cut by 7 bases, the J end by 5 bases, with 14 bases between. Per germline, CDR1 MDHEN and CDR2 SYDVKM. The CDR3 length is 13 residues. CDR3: CASIQARGTEAFF. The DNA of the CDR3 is TGTGCCAGCATCCAAGCCAGGGGAACTGAAGCTTTCTTT.